The 14 T cell receptor beta chains in this list originate from one sample, sequenced in a study of PD-L1 blockade in urothelial cancer. Data came from immunoSEQ multiplex PCR; TCRdb stores just in-frame clones and leaves some out. The sample has under 20,000 clones; about 83% are singletons. The sample's time point: peripheral blood 6 weeks after treatment start. The sample here was PBMCs, taken around atezolizumab (anti-PD-L1) treatment. The source of these receptors is a man aged 45 to 65 with urothelial cancer.

The V gene is TRBV10-3, the J gene TRBJ1-1; D perhaps matches TRBD1 (6 bases). The CDR3 extends over 15 amino acids. Germline loops: CDR1 ENHRY, CDR2 SYGVKD. Trimming shortened V by 0 bases and J by 2 bases, and 10 bases separated the two germline ends. CDR3 coding DNA: TGTGCCATCAGTGAGTCAAACAGGGTAAACACTGAAGCTTTCTTT. It encodes CAISESNRVNTEAFF.

The chain combines TRBV5-1 with TRBJ2-2; possibly TRBD2 for D (5 bases). CDR1 is SGHRS and CDR2 is YFSETQ in the germline V gene. The CDR3 is made up of 16 amino acids. The V and J ends lost 5 bases and 7 bases respectively, with 21 bases between them. The CDR3 here is CASRESGVLGIGELFF. The CDR3 coding sequence is TGCGCCAGCAGAGAAAGCGGAGTTCTTGGTATCGGGGAGCTGTTTTTT.

This clone was counted only a few times. The rearrangement uses TRBV19 and TRBJ2-1; 11 nucleotides match TRBD2. CDR1 and CDR2 from the germline V gene are LNHDA and SQIVND (reference sequence). The CDR3 runs 18 residues. The junction had 8 bases not matched to a gene; V was cut back by 3 bases and J by 1 base. CDR3 sequence: CASSIFPIAGGSYNEQFF. CDR3 sequence (DNA): TGTGCCAGTAGTATTTTTCCCATAGCGGGGGGGTCCTACAATGAGCAGTTCTTC. The full variable domain, completed using reference TRBV19 and TRBJ2-1, is DGGITQSPKYLFRKEGQNVTLSCEQNLNHDAMYWYRQDPGQGLRLIYYSQIVNDFQKGDIAEGYSVSREKKESFPLTVTSAQKNPTAFYLCASSIFPIAGGSYNEQFFGPGTRLTVL.

This chain joins TRBV28 and TRBJ1-1, with D possibly being TRBD1 (5 bases). The germline V gene has CDR1 MDHEN and CDR2 SYDVKM. Trimming pared 3 bases from V and 0 bases from J, leaving 8 bases between. The CDR3 length is 14 residues. This chain's CDR3 is CASSLGHLNTEAFF. CDR3 sequence (DNA): TGTGCCAGCAGTTTGGGGCACCTGAACACTGAAGCTTTCTTT.

This chain joins TRBV7-8 and TRBJ2-3; possible D gene TRBD1, 5 bases. V shed 4 bases and J shed 7 bases, with 18 bases lying between them. Looked up from germline, CDR1 is SGHVS and CDR2 is FQNEAQ. The CDR3 consists of 15 residues. In DNA, the CDR3 is TGTGCCAGCAGCTCCCAAGGACAACCCGCGAATACGCAGTATTTT. Encoded protein: CASSSQGQPANTQYF.

This chain joins TRBV9 and TRBJ2-1; no reliable D call. The CDR3 has 14 amino acids. V was clipped by 0 bases and J by 2 bases, with 6 bases between them. CDR1 and CDR2 from the germline V gene are SGDLS and YYNGEE. CDR3 sequence reads: CASSVGNTYNEQFF. The CDR3, as DNA: TGTGCCAGCAGCGTAGGTAATACCTACAATGAGCAGTTCTTC. The full variable domain, rest sourced from reference TRBV9 and TRBJ2-1, is DSGVTQTPKHLITATGQRVTLRCSPRSGDLSVYWYQQSLDQGLQFLIQYYNGEERAKGNILERFSAQQFPDLHSELNLSSLELGDSALYFCASSVGNTYNEQFFGPGTRLTVL.

The CDR3 DNA sequence: TGTGCCAGCAGGGGAGGGGTGGGGGATGAAAAACTGTTTTTT. It is translated as CASRGGVGDEKLFF. This chain connects TRBV27 to TRBJ1-4; D possibly corresponds to TRBD1 (5 bases). The germline V gene has CDR1 MNHEY and CDR2 SMNVEV (reference sequence). V lost 6 bases and J 6 bases, leaving 14 bases between the germline ends. CDR3 length: 14 amino acids. Supplemented by reference TRBV27 and TRBJ1-4, the full variable domain reads EAQVTQNPRYLITVTGKKLTVTCSQNMNHEYMSWYRQDPGLGLRQIYYSMNVEVTDKGDVPEGYKVSRKEKRNFPLILESPSPNQTSLYFCASRGGVGDEKLFFGSGTQLSVL.

The chain couples TRBV5-1 to TRBJ2-1, with D tentatively TRBD1 (6 bases). V was trimmed by 7 bases and J by 2 bases, leaving 28 bases between them. CDR3 length: 19 amino acids. Germline CDR1 reads SGHRS; CDR2 reads YFSETQ. In DNA, the CDR3 is TGCGCCAGCGGACTCTTCGGCAGGGGTGGGGGACAAACCTACAATGAGCAGTTCTTC. Translated, it gives CASGLFGRGGGQTYNEQFF.

In this sample, this clone turned up a few times. This CDR3 is CASSTYTGDSGNTIYF. The CDR3 DNA is TGCGCCAGCAGCACGTATACAGGGGATTCTGGAAACACCATATATTTT. The chain links TRBV5-1 to TRBJ1-3; 7 bases are a match to TRBD1. V shed 4 bases, J shed 1 base, and the junction held 8 bases outside the gene matches. The germline gives CDR1 SGHRS, CDR2 YFSETQ. The CDR3 is made up of 16 amino acids. The complete variable domain, with remaining parts taken from reference TRBV5-1 and TRBJ1-3, reads KAGVTQTPRYLIKTRGQQVTLSCSPISGHRSVSWYQQTPGQGLQFLFEYFSETQRNKGNFPGRFSGRQFSNSRSEMNVSTLELGDSALYLCASSTYTGDSGNTIYFGEGSWLTVV.

The V and J genes are TRBV4-2 and TRBJ1-2, with TRBD1 matching over 7 bases. This CDR3 comprises 14 residues. Germline V CDR1 and CDR2: LGHNA, YNFKEQ. V lost 0 bases to trimming and J lost 4 bases; unmatched junction nucleotides: 2. The CDR3 is CASSQEGQIYGYTF. The DNA for the CDR3 is TGTGCCAGCAGCCAAGAGGGACAGATCTATGGCTACACCTTC.

The chain recombines TRBV27 with TRBJ2-2; a weak D match, TRBD2 (6 bases). Germline-derived CDR1 and CDR2 are MNHEY and SMNVEV (reference sequence). The CDR3 extends over 15 amino acids. Trimming stripped 4 bases from V and 4 bases from J, with 13 bases between. CDR3 DNA: TGTGCCAGCAGTTACGAACGGGGGACCACCGGGGAGCTGTTTTTT. Translated, it gives CASSYERGTTGELFF.

The V and J genes are TRBV7-3 and TRBJ2-1; 7 positions match TRBD2. Germline CDR1 and CDR2: SGHTA and FQGTGA. This CDR3 region has 13 residues. V shed 2 bases, J shed 8 bases, and the junction held 3 bases outside the gene matches. In DNA, the CDR3 is TGTGCCAGCAGCTTAGCGGGAGTGGATGAGCAGTTCTTC. This translates into CASSLAGVDEQFF.

The chain has TRBV7-9 and TRBJ2-1; 9 bases map to TRBD1. In germline, CDR1 is SEHNR, CDR2 FQNEAQ (reference sequence). Trimming at V came to 3 bases and at J to 7 bases, leaving 7 bases not matched to a gene. The CDR3 sequence is 15 residues long. The CDR3, as DNA: TGTGCCAGCAGCTTCACGGGACAGGGTCGGAATGAGCAGTTCTTC. It encodes CASSFTGQGRNEQFF.

The chain uses TRBV28 and TRBJ2-3; TRBD2 is a possible D gene (5 bases). Deletions cut 2 bases from V and 4 bases from J, with 10 bases between. CDR1 is MDHEN, CDR2 SYDVKM, per germline. The CDR3 contains 14 residues. The CDR3 spells CASSLSPLADTQYF. In DNA form, the CDR3 reads TGTGCCAGCAGTTTAAGCCCACTAGCAGATACGCAGTATTTT. The full variable domain, its missing parts supplied by reference TRBV28 and TRBJ2-3, is DVKVTQSSRYLVKRTGEKVFLECVQDMDHENMFWYRQDPGLGLRLIYFSYDVKMKEKGDIPEGYSVSREKKERFSLILESASTNQTSMYLCASSLSPLADTQYFGPGTRLTVL.